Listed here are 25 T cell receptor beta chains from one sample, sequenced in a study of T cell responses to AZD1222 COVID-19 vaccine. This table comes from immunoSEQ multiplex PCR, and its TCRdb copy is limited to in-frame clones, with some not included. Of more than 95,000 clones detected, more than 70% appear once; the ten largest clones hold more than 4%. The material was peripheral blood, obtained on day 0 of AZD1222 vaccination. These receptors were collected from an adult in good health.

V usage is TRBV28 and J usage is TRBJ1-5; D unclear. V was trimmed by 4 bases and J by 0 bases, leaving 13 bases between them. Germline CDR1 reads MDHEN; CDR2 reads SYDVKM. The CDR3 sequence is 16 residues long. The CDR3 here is CASSSWSDYSNQPQHF. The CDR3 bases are TGTGCCAGCAGTTCTTGGTCAGATTATAGCAATCAGCCCCAGCATTTT.

The CDR3 protein is CASSFTSGGALQETQYF. In DNA form, the CDR3 reads TGTGCCAGCAGTTTCACTAGCGGGGGAGCACTCCAAGAGACCCAGTACTTC. The chain couples TRBV27 to TRBJ2-5; 11 bases agree with TRBD2. CDR3 length: 17 residues. CDR1 and CDR2 from the germline V gene are MNHEY and SMNVEV (reference sequence). V lost 3 bases and J lost 1; bases outside the gene matches: 7.

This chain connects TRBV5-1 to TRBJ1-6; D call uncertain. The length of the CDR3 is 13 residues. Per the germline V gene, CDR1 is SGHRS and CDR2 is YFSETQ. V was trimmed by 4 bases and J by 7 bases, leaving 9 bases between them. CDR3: CASSNIGNSPLHF. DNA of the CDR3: TGCGCCAGCAGCAACATAGGGAATTCACCCCTCCACTTT.

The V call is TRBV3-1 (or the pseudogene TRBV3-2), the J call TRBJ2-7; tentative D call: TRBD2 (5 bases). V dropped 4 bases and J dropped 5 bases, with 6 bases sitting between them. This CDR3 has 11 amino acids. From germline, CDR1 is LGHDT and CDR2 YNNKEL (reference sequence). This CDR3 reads CASSPGDEQYF. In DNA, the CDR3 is TGTGCCAGCAGCCCCGGGGACGAGCAGTACTTC.

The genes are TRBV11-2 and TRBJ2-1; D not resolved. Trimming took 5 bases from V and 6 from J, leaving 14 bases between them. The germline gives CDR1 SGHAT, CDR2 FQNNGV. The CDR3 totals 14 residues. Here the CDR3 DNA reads TGTGCCAGCAGCCCGAGTGCTTTTAGCAATGAGCAGTTCTTC. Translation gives CASSPSAFSNEQFF.

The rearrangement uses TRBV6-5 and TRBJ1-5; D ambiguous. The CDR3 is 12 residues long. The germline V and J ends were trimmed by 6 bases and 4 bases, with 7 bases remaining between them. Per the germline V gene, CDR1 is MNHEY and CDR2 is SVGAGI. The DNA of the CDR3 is TGTGCCAGCAGCCAGTCTAATCAGCCCCAGCATTTT. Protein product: CASSQSNQPQHF.

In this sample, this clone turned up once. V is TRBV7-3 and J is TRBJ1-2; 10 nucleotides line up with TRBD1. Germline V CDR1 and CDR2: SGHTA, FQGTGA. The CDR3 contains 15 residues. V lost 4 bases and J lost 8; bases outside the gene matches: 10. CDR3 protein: CASSSGALTGGGYTF. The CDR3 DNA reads TGTGCCAGCAGCTCCGGAGCCTTGACAGGGGGCGGCTACACCTTC.

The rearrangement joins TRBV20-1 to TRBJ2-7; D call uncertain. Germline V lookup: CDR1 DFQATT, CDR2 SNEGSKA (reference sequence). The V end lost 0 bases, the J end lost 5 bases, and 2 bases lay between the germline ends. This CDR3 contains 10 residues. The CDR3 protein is CSARDHEQYF. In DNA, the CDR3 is TGCAGTGCTAGAGACCACGAGCAGTACTTC.

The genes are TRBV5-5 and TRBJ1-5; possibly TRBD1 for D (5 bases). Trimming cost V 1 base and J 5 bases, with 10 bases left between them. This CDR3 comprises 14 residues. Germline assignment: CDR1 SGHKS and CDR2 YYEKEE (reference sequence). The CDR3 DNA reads TGTGCCAGCAGCTTGATGGGGCGCGATCAGCCCCAGCATTTT. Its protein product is CASSLMGRDQPQHF.

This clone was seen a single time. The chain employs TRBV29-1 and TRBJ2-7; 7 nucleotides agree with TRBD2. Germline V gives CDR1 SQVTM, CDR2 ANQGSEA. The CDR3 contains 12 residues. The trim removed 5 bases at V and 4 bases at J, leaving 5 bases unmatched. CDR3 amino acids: CSVSAGRYEQYF. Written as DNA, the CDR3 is TGCAGCGTTTCGGCCGGGAGGTACGAGCAGTACTTC.

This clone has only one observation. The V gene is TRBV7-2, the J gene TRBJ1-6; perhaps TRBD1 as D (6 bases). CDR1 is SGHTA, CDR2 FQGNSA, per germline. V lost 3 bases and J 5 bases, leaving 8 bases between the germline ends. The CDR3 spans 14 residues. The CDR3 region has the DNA TGTGCCAGCAGCTTGGGGGGGCATAATTCACCCCTCCACTTT. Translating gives CASSLGGHNSPLHF.

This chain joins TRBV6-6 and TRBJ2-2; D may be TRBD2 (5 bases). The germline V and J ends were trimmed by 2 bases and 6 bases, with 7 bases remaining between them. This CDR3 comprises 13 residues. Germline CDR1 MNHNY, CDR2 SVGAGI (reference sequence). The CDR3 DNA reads TGTGCCAGCAGTTACGACGGGGCCGGGGAGCTGTTTTTT. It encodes CASSYDGAGELFF.

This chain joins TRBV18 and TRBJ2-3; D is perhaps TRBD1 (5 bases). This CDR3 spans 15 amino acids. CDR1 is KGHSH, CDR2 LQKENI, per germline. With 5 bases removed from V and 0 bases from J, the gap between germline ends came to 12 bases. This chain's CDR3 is CASSSTGISTDTQYF. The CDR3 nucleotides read TGTGCCAGCTCATCCACAGGAATAAGCACAGATACGCAGTATTTT.

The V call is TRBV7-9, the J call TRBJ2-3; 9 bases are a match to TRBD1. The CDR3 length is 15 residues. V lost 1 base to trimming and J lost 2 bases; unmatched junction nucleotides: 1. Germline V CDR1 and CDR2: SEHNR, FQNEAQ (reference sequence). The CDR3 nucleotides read TGTGCCAGCAGCTTAGGGGACAGGGACACAGATACGCAGTATTTT. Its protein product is CASSLGDRDTDTQYF.

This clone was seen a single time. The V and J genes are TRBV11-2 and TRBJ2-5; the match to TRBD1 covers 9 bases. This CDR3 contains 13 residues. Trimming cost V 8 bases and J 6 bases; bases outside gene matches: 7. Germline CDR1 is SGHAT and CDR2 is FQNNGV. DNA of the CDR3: TGTGCCAGCGAAGGACAGGGGAAGAAGACCCAGTACTTC. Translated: CASEGQGKKTQYF.

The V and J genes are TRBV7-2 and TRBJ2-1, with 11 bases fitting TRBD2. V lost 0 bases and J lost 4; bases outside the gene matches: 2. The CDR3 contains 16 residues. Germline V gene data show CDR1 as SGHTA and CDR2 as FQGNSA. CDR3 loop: CASSLAIAGGYNEQFF. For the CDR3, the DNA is TGTGCCAGCAGCTTAGCCATAGCGGGGGGGTACAATGAGCAGTTCTTC.

The DNA of the CDR3 is TGTGCCAGCAGTTACTTTGGGACCACTGAAGCTTTCTTT. It encodes CASSYFGTTEAFF. The chain employs TRBV6-2 or TRBV6-3 and TRBJ1-1; perhaps TRBD1 as D (5 bases). Germline V gene data show CDR1 as MNHEY and CDR2 as SVGEGT. Trimming shortened V by 1 base and J by 4 bases, and 7 bases separated the two germline ends. This CDR3 comprises 13 residues.

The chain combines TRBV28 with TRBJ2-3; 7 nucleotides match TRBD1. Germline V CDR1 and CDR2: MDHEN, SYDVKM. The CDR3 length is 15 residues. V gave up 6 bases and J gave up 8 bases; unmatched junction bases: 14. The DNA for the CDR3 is TGTGCCAGCAGAGCGACAGGGTCGGCAGCCGGTACGCAGTATTTT. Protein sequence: CASRATGSAAGTQYF. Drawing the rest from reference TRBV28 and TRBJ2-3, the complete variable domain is DVKVTQSSRYLVKRTGEKVFLECVQDMDHENMFWYRQDPGLGLRLIYFSYDVKMKEKGDIPEGYSVSREKKERFSLILESASTNQTSMYLCASRATGSAAGTQYFGPGTRLTVL.

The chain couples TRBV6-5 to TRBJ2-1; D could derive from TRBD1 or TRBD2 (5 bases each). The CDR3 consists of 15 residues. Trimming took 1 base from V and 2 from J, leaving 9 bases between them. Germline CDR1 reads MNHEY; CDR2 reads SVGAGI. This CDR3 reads CASSYFQGAYNEQFF. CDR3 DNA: TGTGCCAGCAGTTACTTTCAGGGAGCCTACAATGAGCAGTTCTTC.

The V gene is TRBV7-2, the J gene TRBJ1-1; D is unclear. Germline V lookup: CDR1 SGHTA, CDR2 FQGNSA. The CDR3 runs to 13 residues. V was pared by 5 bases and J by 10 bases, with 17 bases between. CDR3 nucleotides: TGTGCCAGCAGCCCCCGACAACTTTCGCGAGCTTTCTTT. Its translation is CASSPRQLSRAFF.

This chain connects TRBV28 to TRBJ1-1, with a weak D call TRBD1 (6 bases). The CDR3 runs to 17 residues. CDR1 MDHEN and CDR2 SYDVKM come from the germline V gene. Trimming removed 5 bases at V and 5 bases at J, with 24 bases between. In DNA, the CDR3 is TGTGCCAGCAGTCTGGGTACCCCCGGACAGTCAGGAACTGAAGCTTTCTTT. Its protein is CASSLGTPGQSGTEAFF.

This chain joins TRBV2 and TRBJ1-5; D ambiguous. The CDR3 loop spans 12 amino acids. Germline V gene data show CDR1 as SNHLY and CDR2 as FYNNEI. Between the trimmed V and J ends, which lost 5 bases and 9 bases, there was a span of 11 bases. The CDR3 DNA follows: TGTGCCAGCAGTTCCGAAATCGGGCCCCAGCATTTT. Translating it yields CASSSEIGPQHF.

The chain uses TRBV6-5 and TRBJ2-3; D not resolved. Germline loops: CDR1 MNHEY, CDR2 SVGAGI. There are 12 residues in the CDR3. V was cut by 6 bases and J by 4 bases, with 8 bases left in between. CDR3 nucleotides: TGTGCCAGCAGCCCCGCCTCAGATACGCAGTATTTT. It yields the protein CASSPASDTQYF.

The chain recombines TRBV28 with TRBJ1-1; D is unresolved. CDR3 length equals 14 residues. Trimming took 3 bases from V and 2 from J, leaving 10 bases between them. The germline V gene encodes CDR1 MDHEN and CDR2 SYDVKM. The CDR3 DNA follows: TGTGCCAGCAGTTTTATAAGACATAACACTGAAGCTTTCTTT. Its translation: CASSFIRHNTEAFF.

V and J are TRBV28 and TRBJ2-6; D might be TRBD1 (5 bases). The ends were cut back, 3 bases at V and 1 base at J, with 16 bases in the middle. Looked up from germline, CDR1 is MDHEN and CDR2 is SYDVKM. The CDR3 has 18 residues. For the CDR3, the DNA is TGTGCCAGCAGTTTCAGCCAGGGCAAAGGATCTGGGGCCAACGTCCTGACTTTC. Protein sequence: CASSFSQGKGSGANVLTF. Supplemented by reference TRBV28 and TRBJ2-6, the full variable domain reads DVKVTQSSRYLVKRTGEKVFLECVQDMDHENMFWYRQDPGLGLRLIYFSYDVKMKEKGDIPEGYSVSREKKERFSLILESASTNQTSMYLCASSFSQGKGSGANVLTFGAGSRLTVL.